These 4 T cell receptor beta chains share one sample of origin, sequenced in a study of OX40 agonist ivuxolimab in advanced cancers. Data came from immunoSEQ multiplex PCR; TCRdb stores just in-frame clones and leaves some out. The sample comprises some 65,000 clones, around 90% of which are singletons, and 0.35% to 0.45% rests with the top ten. Sample: CD4+ or CD8+ T cells sorted from blood, taken in a trial of the OX40 agonist ivuxolimab. The receptors stem from an adult with an advanced solid tumor such as melanoma, head and neck, liver or kidney cancer.

The chain joins TRBV5-1 to TRBJ1-2; TRBD1 aligns across 7 bases. V lost 1 base to trimming and J lost 10 bases; unmatched junction nucleotides: 10. The CDR3 has 14 amino acids. Germline CDR1 SGHRS, CDR2 YFSETQ. This CDR3 reads CASSLNPGQILYTF. Here the CDR3 DNA reads TGCGCCAGCAGCTTGAATCCGGGACAGATACTCTACACCTTC.

V gene TRBV7-8 combines with J gene TRBJ2-5, with unresolved D. The CDR3 contains 12 residues. CDR1 and CDR2 (germline): SGHVS, FQNEAQ. Trimming took 1 base from V and 4 from J, leaving 4 bases between them. The CDR3 loop reads CASSLDRETQYF. For the CDR3, the DNA is TGTGCCAGCAGCTTAGACAGAGAGACCCAGTACTTC.

This chain uses TRBV19 with TRBJ2-1, with 8 bases aligning to TRBD2. Germline lookup yields CDR1 LNHDA and CDR2 SQIVND (reference sequence). V lost 7 bases, J lost 5 bases, and 13 bases stayed unmatched. CDR3 length: 16 amino acids. CDR3 sequence (DNA): TGTGCCAGTACCCATTCCGGCGGGGGGCCCCACAATGAGCAGTTCTTC. Amino acid sequence: CASTHSGGGPHNEQFF.

This rearrangement joins TRBV19 to TRBJ2-6, with a possible D match to TRBD1 (5 bases). The CDR3 has 17 residues. Germline-derived CDR1 and CDR2 are LNHDA and SQIVND (reference sequence). Between the trimmed V and J ends, which lost 3 bases and 4 bases, there was a span of 16 bases. The CDR3 sequence is CASSMGYRQIGANVLTF. The CDR3 DNA is TGTGCCAGTAGTATGGGTTACAGGCAAATAGGGGCCAACGTCCTGACTTTC.